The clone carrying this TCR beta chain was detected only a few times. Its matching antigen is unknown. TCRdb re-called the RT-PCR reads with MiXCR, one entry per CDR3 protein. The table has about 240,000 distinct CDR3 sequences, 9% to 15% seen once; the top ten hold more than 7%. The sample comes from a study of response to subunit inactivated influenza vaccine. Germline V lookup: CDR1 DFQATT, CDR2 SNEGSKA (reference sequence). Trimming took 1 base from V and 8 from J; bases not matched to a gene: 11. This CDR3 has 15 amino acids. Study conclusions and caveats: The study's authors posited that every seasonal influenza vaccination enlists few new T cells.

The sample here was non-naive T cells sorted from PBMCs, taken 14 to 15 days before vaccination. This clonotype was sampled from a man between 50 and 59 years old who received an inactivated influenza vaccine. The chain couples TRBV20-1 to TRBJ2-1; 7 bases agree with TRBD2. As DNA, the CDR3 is TGCAGTGCTAGAGGGCTGCGGGAGCCCGGGGATGAGCAGTTCTTC. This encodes CSARGLREPGDEQFF.